These 19 T cell receptor beta chains originate from one sample sequenced in a study of Graves' ophthalmopathy and Graves' hyperthyroidism. CDR3 regions of TCR beta were amplified from RNA transcripts. Second-round multiplex PCR came after a first-round RT-PCR that employed HTBI primers. TCRdb passed the multiplex PCR reads through MiXCR, listing each CDR3 protein once. The sample holds about 620,000 distinct CDR3 sequences, 22% seen once. The sequencing input was peripheral blood. The source of these receptors is a woman in her late teens or twenties with stable Graves' hyperthyroidism. Some clones in this sample may be carry-over from other donors' samples.

This clonotype has a handful of counts. The chain recombines TRBV27 with TRBJ1-2; no clear D. V shed 5 bases and J shed 4 bases, with 17 bases lying between them. The CDR3 extends over 15 amino acids. Germline-derived CDR1 and CDR2 are MNHEY and SMNVEV (reference sequence). This CDR3 is CASSRSTTYGYGYTF. Written as DNA, the CDR3 is TGTGCCAGCAGTCGATCGACCACATACGGCTATGGCTACACCTTC.

This clonotype came up once. This chain uses TRBV28 with TRBJ1-3, with TRBD1 matching over 7 bases. After removal of 5 bases from V and 7 bases from J, the junction contained 11 bases not matched to a gene. CDR1 MDHEN and CDR2 SYDVKM come from the germline V gene. This CDR3 contains 15 residues. CDR3 nucleotides: TGTGCCAGCAGTCGAGACAGGGTTAGGCTGAACACCATATATTTT. This encodes CASSRDRVRLNTIYF.

This clonotype occurred many times. J is TRBJ2-5 and V is TRBV2; D is perhaps TRBD1 or TRBD2 (6 bases each). Per germline, CDR1 SNHLY and CDR2 FYNNEI. This CDR3 is built from 15 residues. The V gene lost 0 bases and the J gene lost 7 bases, with 15 bases spanning the gap. In nucleotides, the CDR3 is TGTGCCAGCAGTGAAGCTGGGGCGTGGGGGGCGACCCAGTACTTC. Translated: CASSEAGAWGATQYF.

This clonotype was recorded many times. The V call is TRBV28, the J call TRBJ2-5, with D perhaps TRBD2 (6 bases). V was trimmed by 8 bases and J by 1 base, leaving 11 bases between them. This CDR3 region has 13 residues. Germline V gene data show CDR1 as MDHEN and CDR2 as SYDVKM. The CDR3 is CASGPEGQETQYF. Here the CDR3 DNA reads TGTGCCAGCGGCCCGGAGGGCCAAGAGACCCAGTACTTC. The complete variable domain, with remaining parts taken from reference TRBV28 and TRBJ2-5, reads DVKVTQSSRYLVKRTGEKVFLECVQDMDHENMFWYRQDPGLGLRLIYFSYDVKMKEKGDIPEGYSVSREKKERFSLILESASTNQTSMYLCASGPEGQETQYFGPGTRLLVL.

This clonotype was counted ten times or more. V is TRBV19 and J is TRBJ2-7; D possibly matches TRBD1 or TRBD2 (5 bases each). V dropped 5 bases and J dropped 0 bases, with 11 bases sitting between them. CDR3 size: 14 residues. Germline assignment: CDR1 LNHDA and CDR2 SQIVND (reference sequence). This chain's CDR3 is CASSGLGDSYEQYF. The CDR3 DNA follows: TGTGCCAGTAGTGGTCTGGGGGACTCCTACGAGCAGTACTTC.

This clonotype was seen repeatedly, ten times or more. This chain joins TRBV5-5 and TRBJ2-5; weak D call: TRBD2 (6 bases). The length of the CDR3 is 13 residues. Germline values: CDR1 SGHKS, CDR2 YYEKEE (reference sequence). Trimming removed 2 bases from V and 4 bases from J, with 9 bases in between. CDR3 region: CASSLMGGETQYF. DNA for the CDR3: TGTGCCAGCAGCTTAATGGGGGGAGAGACCCAGTACTTC.

This clonotype was counted at least ten times. The DNA for the CDR3 is TGTGCCAGCGGGGACGGCAACCAAGAGACCCAGTACTTC. Protein sequence: CASGDGNQETQYF. The genes are TRBV2 and TRBJ2-5; possibly TRBD1 or TRBD2 for D (5 bases each). The ends were cut back, 8 bases at V and 0 bases at J, with 10 bases in the middle. Germline V gives CDR1 SNHLY, CDR2 FYNNEI. The CDR3 is 13 amino acids. The whole variable domain, remainder taken from reference TRBV2 and TRBJ2-5, is EPEVTQTPSHQVTQMGQEVILRCVPISNHLYFYWYRQILGQKVEFLVSFYNNEISEKSEIFDDQFSVERPDGSNFTLKIRSTKLEDSAMYFCASGDGNQETQYFGPGTRLLVL.

The table lists this clonotype with many counts. V gene TRBV12-3 or TRBV12-4 combines with J gene TRBJ2-4; TRBD2 is a possible D gene (6 bases). V lost 3 bases and J lost 5, with 11 bases in between. This CDR3 region has 14 residues. Here the CDR3 reads CASSFLRDQNIQYF. The CDR3 DNA reads TGTGCCAGCAGTTTTTTGCGGGACCAAAACATTCAGTACTTC.

The J gene is TRBJ2-7, the V gene TRBV28; 9 nucleotides line up with TRBD1. This CDR3 is built from 18 residues. J gave up 2 bases and V 3 bases, and 14 bases lay outside the gene matches. Germline V gene lookup returns CDR1 MDHEN and CDR2 SYDVKM. The CDR3 reads CASSFSHFGDRVTYEQYF. The CDR3, as DNA: TGTGCCAGCAGTTTTAGTCATTTCGGGGACAGGGTAACCTACGAGCAGTACTTC.

This clonotype came up many times. The V gene is TRBV6-5, the J gene TRBJ1-5; D remains ambiguous. CDR3 size: 14 residues. Per the germline V gene, CDR1 is MNHEY and CDR2 is SVGAGI. Trimming shortened V by 3 bases and J by 5 bases, and 11 bases separated the two germline ends. DNA of the CDR3: TGTGCCAGCAGTTATATAGGACCACATCAGCCCCAGCATTTT. This codes for CASSYIGPHQPQHF.

This clonotype has a count of ten or more. The CDR3 region has the DNA TGTGCCAGCAGCTCGACAGGGGGCAGCGAGCAGTACTTC. It is translated as CASSSTGGSEQYF. The chain combines TRBV7-9 with TRBJ2-7, with 10 positions matching TRBD1. This CDR3 contains 13 residues. Per germline, CDR1 SEHNR and CDR2 FQNEAQ (reference sequence). With V trimmed by 4 bases and J by 6 bases, 3 bases remained unmatched.

This clonotype was counted a few times. The chain employs TRBV3-1 and TRBJ2-5, with D possibly being TRBD2 (6 bases). Trimming shortened V by 4 bases and J by 0 bases, and 15 bases separated the two germline ends. This CDR3 is built from 16 residues. CDR1 and CDR2 from the germline V gene are LGHDT and YNNKEL (reference sequence). CDR3 sequence (DNA): TGTGCCAGCAGCCCCTCGGGACTGGCGTACCAAGAGACCCAGTACTTC. Translating gives CASSPSGLAYQETQYF.

This clonotype was detected ten times or more. The rearrangement joins TRBV29-1 to TRBJ1-1, with D possibly matching TRBD1 (5 bases). Germline assignment: CDR1 SQVTM and CDR2 ANQGSEA. The CDR3 is 13 amino acids. V gave up 3 bases and J gave up 7 bases, with 15 bases separating them. The CDR3 is CSVEARRQGEAFF. CDR3 coding DNA: TGCAGCGTTGAGGCCCGCAGGCAGGGTGAAGCTTTCTTT.

This clonotype was detected many times. V is TRBV6-2 or TRBV6-3 and J is TRBJ2-7; the D is unclear. V was shortened by 4 bases and J by 0 bases, with 10 bases between the two germline ends. Germline CDR1 MNHEY, CDR2 SVGEGT. This CDR3 has 14 residues. For the CDR3, the DNA is TGTGCCAGCAGTTCCCGATTCCTCTCCTACGAGCAGTACTTC. Translation: CASSSRFLSYEQYF.

The chain combines TRBV6-5 with TRBJ2-7; D is undetermined. V lost 2 bases, J lost 3 bases, and 14 bases lay in between. The CDR3 has 15 residues. Germline CDR1 and CDR2: MNHEY and SVGAGI. CDR3 nucleotides: TGTGCCAGCAGTTACCATCCAAGGGCTGGCTACGAGCAGTACTTC. Protein product: CASSYHPRAGYEQYF.

This clonotype was recorded at least ten times. The chain employs TRBV12-3 or TRBV12-4 and TRBJ1-1; D unresolved. V was clipped by 3 bases and J by 0 bases, with 8 bases between them. The CDR3 consists of 14 residues. The CDR3 DNA reads TGTGCCAGCAGTTTCGCATACCTGAACACTGAAGCTTTCTTT. This gives the protein CASSFAYLNTEAFF.

This clonotype was counted at least ten times. The chain couples TRBV28 to TRBJ1-1; a weak D match, TRBD1 (5 bases). V was clipped by 2 bases and J by 11 bases, with 12 bases between them. CDR1 is MDHEN and CDR2 is SYDVKM in the germline V gene. The CDR3 is 12 amino acids. CDR3 DNA: TGTGCCAGCAGTTTAGTAGGGGAAAGGGCTTTCTTT. Amino acids: CASSLVGERAFF.

This sequence joins TRBV15 and TRBJ1-2, with a tentative D call TRBD1 (6 bases). The length of the CDR3 is 15 residues. Trimming cost V 0 bases and J 6 bases, with 14 bases left between them. CDR1 and CDR2 (germline): LNHNV, YYDKDF (reference sequence). The CDR3, as DNA: TGTGCCACCAGCAGAGATTTTGGCAGGGACAATGGCTACACCTTC. Protein: CATSRDFGRDNGYTF.

This clonotype was seen only a few times. The chain carries TRBV2 and TRBJ1-2; TRBD1 matches at 9 bases. From germline, CDR1 is SNHLY and CDR2 FYNNEI. CDR3 length: 16 residues. V lost 2 bases and J lost 8; bases outside the gene matches: 12. The CDR3 reads CASSESQGTGPGGYTF. In DNA, the CDR3 is TGTGCCAGCAGTGAATCCCAAGGGACAGGGCCGGGGGGCTACACCTTC.